This TCR beta chain was recovered during a study of cytomegalovirus exposure and HLA in healthy donors. The study, taken as a whole, reports: Most TCR beta V segments were productive about 90% or about 30% of the time in an earlier analysis.

CDR3 length equals 15 residues. The germline V gene has CDR1 MDHEN and CDR2 SYDVKM. V shed 8 bases, J shed 2 bases, and the junction held 8 bases outside the gene matches. Remarks on this clone: Its specificity is not known.

PCR employed 60 Vbeta and 13 Jbeta primers. TCRdb's table, derived via immunoSEQ multiplex PCR, lists solely in-frame clones and lacks some. The sample yields just over 80,000 clones, about four fifths seen once. This TCR derives from a man younger than 35 in good health and CMV-seropositive. The V and J genes are TRBV28 and TRBJ2-1; TRBD2 aligns across 8 bases. Sequenced material: PBMCs. CDR3 region: CASAIGRAAYNEQFF. The CDR3 region has the DNA TGTGCCAGCGCGATCGGGAGGGCCGCCTACAATGAGCAGTTCTTC.